A few counts support the clone carrying this TCR beta chain. Its specificity is unknown. These data are taken from a study of cytomegalovirus exposure and HLA in healthy donors. Study-wide background: Early release data held about 85 million unique TCRs from HLA-typed donors.

Study-wide results and caveats: In presence/absence analyses, roughly uniform sequencing depth across donors was assumed. Another analysis was done later, and it associated approximately 15,000 TCR beta sequences with HLA alleles at 0.05 false discovery rate. Earlier analysis yielded a pattern in which most TCR beta V segments were productive about 90% or about 30% of the time.

In the PCR, 60 Vbeta and 13 Jbeta primers were used. Generated by immunoSEQ multiplex PCR, the TCRdb table keeps only in-frame clones and is missing some. The top ten hold roughly 12% of the sample, which has 100,000 to 120,000 clones, 76% seen once. Germline V CDR1 and CDR2: KGHSH, LQKENI. The CDR3 covers 14 residues. J was trimmed by 3 bases and V by 2 bases; bases with no gene match: 4. The chain couples TRBV18 to TRBJ2-7; 7 nucleotides agree with TRBD1. The sample was PBMCs. The receptor's source is a man younger than 40 in good health and CMV-seropositive. The chain's CDR3 is CASSPGTVFYEQYF. The CDR3, as DNA: TGTGCCAGCTCACCAGGGACAGTTTTCTACGAGCAGTACTTC.